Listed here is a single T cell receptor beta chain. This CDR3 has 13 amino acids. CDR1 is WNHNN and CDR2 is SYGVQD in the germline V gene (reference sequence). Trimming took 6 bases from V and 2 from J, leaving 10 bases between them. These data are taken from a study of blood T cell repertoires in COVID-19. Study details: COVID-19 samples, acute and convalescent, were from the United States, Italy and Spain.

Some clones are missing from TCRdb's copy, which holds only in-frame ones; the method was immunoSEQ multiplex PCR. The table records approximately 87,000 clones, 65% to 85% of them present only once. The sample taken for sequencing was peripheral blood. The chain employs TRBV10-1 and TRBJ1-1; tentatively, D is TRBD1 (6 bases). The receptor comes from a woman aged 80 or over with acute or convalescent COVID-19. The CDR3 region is CASSVQGNTEAFF. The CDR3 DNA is TGCGCCAGCAGCGTACAGGGAAACACTGAAGCTTTCTTT.